This entry concerns a single T cell receptor (beta chain). What antigen it recognizes has not been identified. Base qualities are not at hand, and no much larger clone is one base apart. This sample stems from a study of blood T cell repertoires in COVID-19 (dated by TCRdb to 2020 to 2022). With respect to the entire study: Collaborator samples came from the United States, Italy and Spain and covered acute and convalescent phases of COVID-19. The repertoires were released in a freely available public database meant as a resource for research on the immune response to SARS-CoV-2. Subjects who had been exposed to COVID-19, were actively infected with it, or had recovered from it provided the deeply sampled blood TCRbeta repertoires that made up the dataset. The material from the prospective study consisted of cDNA or gDNA derived from T cells, B-cell-depleted T cells, or PBMCs. Sample metadata almost always included a de-identified subject ID, COVID-19 status, age in years and sex. HLA class I and class II types, where available, came from metadata supplied by the sample provider rather than from assay-based typing. The samples were drawn from two sources: the first 160 participants of the ongoing ImmuneRACE study, and 1,000 to 1,500 subjects contributed by 6 global collaborators. The investigation overall reported the following: The amount of clinical and demographic metadata varied by source and participant and was provided uncurated.

TCRbeta CDR3 regions were amplified from genomic DNA by means of the immunoSEQ Assay, a bias-controlled multiplex PCR. From the authors' description of their analysis: The number of nucleated cells in each sample was estimated by amplification of reference gene primers within the assay. To quantify the absolute abundance of each unique TCRbeta CDR3 rearrangement, sequence reads were collapsed and filtered. For each sample, productive Simpson clonality was calculated as the square root of Simpson's diversity index across productive rearrangements. This immuneACCESS table, as held by TCRdb, lists in-frame sequences with V and J called but not all clones. Of the missing ones, under half trace to an unresolved V gene in checked studies; the others have no known cause. For V, J and clone size, that table is used; D and trimming come from the DNA. Present in this sample are 200,000 to 250,000 clones, 65% to 90% of which were seen just once. In total, the top ten clones hold 9.5% to 10% of the sample.

Each collaborating institution followed its own protocols to collect whole blood in K2EDTA tubes. For TCRbeta analysis, collaborators shipped samples in one of three forms: frozen whole blood, isolated PBMCs, or DNA extracted from either of those sample types. V loses 6 bases at its end and J loses 2 bases; junction bases beyond the gene matches: 3. The CDR3 has 14 amino acids, counting the end cysteine and phenylalanine. Only the CDR3 region is kept as DNA, spanning 42 bases read in frame from base 1. For CDR1 and CDR2, the germline V gene (reference sequence) lists MNHNY and SVGAGI. The specimen sequenced was peripheral blood. The sequence was collected from a man aged 45-65 years with active or convalescent COVID-19. The sequence is built from TRBV6-6 and TRBJ1-5, with TRBD1 matching 8 junction bases. For the CDR3, the sequence is CASRTGDGNQPQHF. The nucleotides read TGTGCCAGCAGGACAGGGGACGGCAATCAGCCCCAGCATTTT.